The clone carrying this T cell receptor (beta chain) was observed a handful of times. Its antigen is as yet unknown. Profiling relied on immunoSEQ multiplex PCR, and the TCRdb table lists in-frame clones only, not all of them. The data contain roughly 24,000 clones, 80% to 90% of them singletons. Second doses at about 4 or about 12 weeks were pooled. This sample was taken from a study of T cell responses to AZD1222 COVID-19 vaccine. Overall study results and limits: Of the AZD1222 recipients, only 5 or 6 were seropositive at baseline. It was only after the peak T cell response that any repertoires were sampled.

Sequenced here: peripheral blood, sampled 28 days after the second AZD1222 dose. The TCR sequence derives from an adult who received the AZD1222 COVID-19 vaccine.

CDR3 residues: CASSPVGQGASQPQHF. The CDR3 DNA is TGTGCCAGCAGCCCCGTCGGACAGGGGGCTTCTCAGCCCCAGCATTTT. This sequence joins TRBV7-2 and TRBJ1-5, with 11 bases identical to TRBD1. With V trimmed by 5 bases and J by 6 bases, 9 bases remained unmatched. This CDR3 has 16 amino acids. CDR1 and CDR2 from the germline V gene are SGHTA and FQGNSA. The whole variable domain, filled in from reference TRBV7-2 and TRBJ1-5, reads GAGVSQSPSNKVTEKGKDVELRCDPISGHTALYWYRQSLGQGLEFLIYFQGNSAPDKSGLPSDRFSAERTGGSVSTLTIQRTQQEDSAVYLCASSPVGQGASQPQHFGDGTRLSIL.